A selection of T cell receptor beta chains follows, all from one sample in a study of blood T cell repertoires in COVID-19. Using immunoSEQ multiplex PCR, the repertoire was profiled, and TCRdb retains in-frame clones only, with some absent. The sample carries 200,000 to 250,000 clones, around 88% recorded once. The specimen sequenced was PBMCs or T cells enriched from blood (not recorded which). These receptor sequences come from a woman aged 25 to 39 who had recovered from COVID-19. The CDR3 runs from the conserved cysteine through the conserved F or W. Fields, in order: clone size, J gene, D gene, V gene, CDR3 protein, CDR3 DNA. The D gene is left open where the match is weak. Size tells how often a clone was seen (once, few, many) or the class of an expanded clone, and some rows leave it out.

few	TRBJ1-2	-	TRBV19	CASSPRDTYNGYTF	TGTGCCAGTAGTCCTCGGGACACCTATAATGGCTACACCTTC
-	TRBJ2-2	-	TRBV2	CASNRSPGTNTGELFF	TGTGCCAGCAATCGGAGTCCGGGGACGAACACCGGGGAGCTGTTTTTT
-	TRBJ1-2	-	TRBV24-1	CATSDPGQGLRGYTF	TGTGCCACCAGTGATCCCGGGCAGGGGTTGCGTGGCTACACCTTC
-	TRBJ1-1	-	TRBV18	CASSASELNTEAFF	TGTGCCAGCTCAGCCTCTGAGTTGAACACTGAAGCTTTCTTT
-	TRBJ2-7	-	TRBV15	CATSRASGFSYEQYF	TGTGCCACCAGCAGAGCCTCAGGGTTCTCCTACGAGCAGTACTTC
once	TRBJ2-7	TRBD1	TRBV6-5	CASSPTTGGVYEQYF	TGTGCCAGCAGTCCGACGACAGGGGGAGTCTACGAGCAGTACTTC
-	TRBJ1-2	TRBD1	TRBV7-8	CASSLSGTGYTF	TGTGCCAGCAGCCTCTCTGGGACAGGATACACCTTC
-	TRBJ1-1	-	TRBV2	CASSIQAISEAFF	TGTGCCAGCAGCATTCAGGCAATATCTGAAGCTTTCTTT
-	TRBJ1-2	TRBD1	TRBV16	CASSLGTGGFGYTF	TGTGCCAGCAGCCTCGGGACAGGGGGCTTTGGCTACACCTTC
-	TRBJ1-2	TRBD1	TRBV30	CAWSVGSRGKVYGYTF	TGTGCCTGGAGTGTAGGGTCCAGGGGGAAAGTCTATGGCTACACCTTC
-	TRBJ2-7	-	TRBV28	CASSFWTTYEQYF	TGTGCCAGCAGTTTTTGGACTACCTACGAGCAGTACTTC
-	TRBJ1-2	TRBD1	TRBV19	CASSITGTGRRYGYTF	TGTGCCAGTAGTATAACGGGGACAGGAAGAAGATATGGCTACACCTTC
few	TRBJ1-2	TRBD1	TRBV28	CASSYPPGTGSTGYTF	TGTGCCAGCAGTTACCCACCCGGGACAGGTTCGACTGGCTACACCTTC
-	TRBJ2-7	-	TRBV27	CASSLGRIYEQYF	TGTGCCAGCAGTTTAGGGCGCATCTACGAGCAGTACTTC
once	TRBJ1-6	-	TRBV9	CASSQQYYNSPLHF	TGTGCCAGCAGCCAACAGTACTATAATTCACCCCTCCACTTT
few	TRBJ1-1	TRBD1	TRBV6-2/TRBV6-3	CASSYSVRGRKAFF	TGTGCCAGCAGTTACTCGGTTAGGGGGCGAAAAGCTTTCTTT
-	TRBJ2-7	-	TRBV4-2	CASSLDTLGEQYF	TGTGCCAGCAGCCTTGACACCCTCGGAGAGCAGTACTTC
-	TRBJ2-7	-	TRBV30	CAWSVINEQYF	TGTGCCTGGAGTGTAATTAACGAGCAGTACTTC
-	TRBJ2-1	TRBD2	TRBV11-3	CASSRGTSGSLVNEQFF	TGTGCCAGCAGCCGGGGGACTAGCGGGTCGTTGGTGAATGAGCAGTTCTTC
-	TRBJ2-7	-	TRBV28	CASSVLRGSYEQYF	TGTGCCAGCAGTGTCCTGAGGGGGTCCTACGAGCAGTACTTC
-	TRBJ1-1	TRBD1	TRBV7-2	CASSGRQGGSPFF	TGTGCCAGCAGCGGAAGACAGGGGGGCAGTCCTTTCTTT
-	TRBJ1-6	TRBD1	TRBV5-1	CASSLQGADNSPLHF	TGCGCCAGCAGCTTACAGGGGGCGGACAATTCACCCCTCCACTTT
-	TRBJ1-5	TRBD1	TRBV28	CASLRDRDQPQHF	TGTGCCAGCCTCCGGGACAGGGATCAGCCCCAGCATTTT
-	TRBJ1-1	-	TRBV29-1	CSVGPGRMNTEAFF	TGCAGCGTTGGACCTGGGCGCATGAACACTGAAGCTTTCTTT
-	TRBJ1-1	TRBD1	TRBV28	CASSARGRNTEAFF	TGTGCCAGCAGTGCCAGGGGGCGCAACACTGAAGCTTTCTTT
-	TRBJ1-2	-	TRBV28	CASSLSPGRDGYTF	TGTGCCAGCAGTTTGAGCCCAGGGCGCGATGGCTACACCTTC
-	TRBJ1-2	-	TRBV28	CASSLSAGGNYGYTF	TGTGCCAGCAGTTTATCGGCCGGGGGGAACTATGGCTACACCTTC
-	TRBJ1-1	-	TRBV29-1	CSVGSQANTEAFF	TGCAGCGTGGGGAGTCAAGCGAACACTGAAGCTTTCTTT
-	TRBJ1-6	TRBD1	TRBV27	CASRSGDRGTLHF	TGTGCCAGCCGGTCTGGGGACAGGGGCACCCTCCACTTT
-	TRBJ1-2	-	TRBV19	CASTPTGFYGYTF	TGTGCCAGTACCCCCACAGGGTTCTATGGCTACACCTTC
-	TRBJ2-7	TRBD2	TRBV10-2	CASRGTRSYEQYF	TGCGCCAGCAGAGGGACTAGGTCCTACGAGCAGTACTTC
-	TRBJ2-1	-	TRBV5-8	CASSRPRDLYNEQFF	TGTGCCAGCAGCCGCCCGCGGGATCTCTACAATGAGCAGTTCTTC
-	TRBJ2-1	TRBD2	TRBV7-2	CASSQGLAGNEQFF	TGTGCCAGCAGCCAAGGACTAGCGGGGAATGAGCAGTTCTTC
-	TRBJ1-1	-	TRBV28	CASSSNLWGGNTEAFF	TGTGCCAGCAGTTCGAATTTATGGGGGGGGAACACTGAAGCTTTCTTT
-	TRBJ1-1	TRBD1	TRBV28	CASTRRGGRLPEAFF	TGTGCCAGCACTCGCCGAGGGGGCAGGCTCCCTGAAGCTTTCTTT
few	TRBJ2-6	-	TRBV19	CASSMTGSGTPTGANVLTF	TGTGCCAGTAGTATGACTGGAAGCGGGACACCCACTGGGGCCAACGTCCTGACTTTC
-	TRBJ2-2	-	TRBV9	CASSPQMDTGELFF	TGTGCCAGCAGCCCCCAGATGGACACCGGGGAGCTGTTTTTT
-	TRBJ2-2	TRBD1	TRBV7-9	CASSSGQGSSSTGELFF	TGTGCCAGCAGTTCTGGACAGGGGTCCTCCTCCACCGGGGAGCTGTTTTTT
-	TRBJ2-6	-	TRBV5-1	CASSFRASGANVLTF	TGCGCCAGCAGCTTCCGAGCCTCTGGGGCCAACGTCCTGACTTTC
-	TRBJ2-7	-	TRBV5-4	CASSLAGGQVVHEQYF	TGTGCCAGCAGCTTGGCGGGGGGACAAGTCGTCCACGAGCAGTACTTC
-	TRBJ1-2	TRBD1	TRBV30	CAWTPGGRGYTF	TGTGCCTGGACTCCAGGGGGCCGGGGCTACACCTTC
-	TRBJ1-1	-	TRBV19	CASSRRQMNTEAFF	TGTGCCAGTAGTCGGAGGCAGATGAACACTGAAGCTTTCTTT
-	TRBJ1-6	-	TRBV9	CASSVVGGRSPLHF	TGTGCCAGCAGCGTAGTTGGAGGGAGATCACCCCTCCACTTT
-	TRBJ2-6	-	TRBV7-2	CASRLTGDSTGANVLTF	TGTGCCAGCAGACTCACAGGGGACTCAACTGGGGCCAACGTCCTGACTTTC
-	TRBJ1-2	-	TRBV30	CATLSGTHGYTF	TGTGCCACCCTATCCGGTACCCATGGCTACACCTTC
-	TRBJ2-3	TRBD2	TRBV5-1	CASSLGASGGTDTQYF	TGCGCCAGCAGCTTGGGGGCTAGCGGGGGCACAGATACGCAGTATTTT
-	TRBJ2-5	-	TRBV4-3	CASSQGRRASQETQYF	TGCGCCAGCAGCCAAGGGCGGAGAGCGTCCCAAGAGACCCAGTACTTC
-	TRBJ2-1	-	TRBV25-1	CASSKITGAANEQFF	TGTGCCAGCAGCAAGATCACAGGCGCCGCCAATGAGCAGTTCTTC
-	TRBJ2-1	-	TRBV9	CASSARGSSYNEQFF	TGTGCCAGCAGCGCTCGGGGGTCCTCCTACAATGAGCAGTTCTTC
-	TRBJ2-7	-	TRBV10-3	CAISQDSPITYEQYF	TGTGCCATCAGCCAAGACAGCCCCATCACCTACGAGCAGTACTTC
-	TRBJ1-1	-	TRBV7-7	CASSLYREGTDTEAFF	TGTGCTAGCAGCTTATATCGGGAGGGCACAGACACTGAAGCTTTCTTT
-	TRBJ1-3	TRBD1	TRBV28	CASSSLGTDGNTIYF	TGTGCCAGCAGTTCCCTTGGGACAGATGGAAACACCATATATTTT
-	TRBJ1-1	-	TRBV28	CASRVPRGDYTEAFF	TGTGCCAGCAGGGTCCCCAGGGGTGACTACACTGAAGCTTTCTTT
once	TRBJ2-2	-	TRBV5-4	CASSLPTGRSNTGELFF	TGTGCCAGCAGCTTACCAACAGGGAGATCTAACACCGGGGAGCTGTTTTTT
few	TRBJ1-2	-	TRBV5-1	CASSLAIGAGTNYGYTF	TGCGCCAGCAGCTTGGCCATTGGGGCAGGGACTAACTATGGCTACACCTTC
-	TRBJ1-5	-	TRBV30	CAWSVTRSQPQHF	TGTGCCTGGAGTGTAACTAGGAGTCAGCCCCAGCATTTT